These 6 T cell receptor beta chains were all obtained from the same sample, sequenced in a study of long-term antiretroviral therapy in people with HIV. Survey-level immunoSEQ v3.0 assays were run. The data were produced by immunoSEQ multiplex PCR, yet TCRdb's version contains in-frame clones alone and is incomplete. The sample contains 15,000 to 20,000 clones, approximately 82% of which appear only once. The sequencing used unsorted PBMCs, collected 0.5 years before starting antiretroviral therapy. Every receptor here comes from a woman in her 50s with HIV.

This clone was detected only a few times. V gene TRBV30 combines with J gene TRBJ2-7; D is uncertain. Germline values: CDR1 GTSNPN, CDR2 SVGIG (reference sequence). The CDR3 runs to 9 residues. The V gene lost 8 bases and the J gene lost 9 bases, with 11 bases spanning the gap. The CDR3 is CAGRTGQYV. The CDR3 DNA follows: TGTGCCGGTCGGACCGGGCAGTACGTC.

In DNA form, the CDR3 reads TGCGCCAGCAGCCCCTCGGGACAGGCTAATGAAAAACTGTTTTTT. It encodes CASSPSGQANEKLFF. This rearrangement joins TRBV5-1 to TRBJ1-4; 8 bases are a match to TRBD1. The CDR3 runs to 15 residues. The J segment lost 3 bases and the V segment lost 4 bases, leaving 5 bases of the junction unmatched. Germline CDR1 SGHRS, CDR2 YFSETQ.

Only one count was recorded for this clone. This rearrangement joins TRBV18 to TRBJ2-3; the match to TRBD2 covers 9 bases. The V gene end was trimmed by 3 bases and the J gene end by 5 bases; junction bases not matched to a gene: 21. CDR1 and CDR2 (germline): KGHSH, LQKENI. This CDR3 is 20 amino acids long. CDR3 nucleotides: TGTGCCAGCTCACCCGTGGTCCGGATGAGCGGGGGGCTGATTGGAGATACGCAGTATTTT. It translates to CASSPVVRMSGGLIGDTQYF.

The rearrangement joins TRBV20-1 to TRBJ1-1; D not certain. The CDR3 contains 11 residues. Germline-derived CDR1 and CDR2 are DFQATT and SNEGSKA (reference sequence). CDR3 region: CSLVLNTEAFF. The CDR3, as DNA: TGCAGCCTGGTCTTGAACACTGAAGCTTTCTTT.

The V call is TRBV2, the J call TRBJ2-5; unclear D gene. Trimming removed 8 bases from V and 2 bases from J, with 6 bases in between. The germline gives CDR1 SNHLY, CDR2 FYNNEI. The CDR3 has 11 amino acids. CDR3 bases: TGTGCCAGCGAAGCTCAAGAGACCCAGTACTTC. Its translation: CASEAQETQYF.

This clone was observed a few times. The chain couples TRBV7-3 to TRBJ2-2; D is uncertain. Looked up from germline, CDR1 is SGHTA and CDR2 is FQGTGA. Trimming left V 3 bases short and J 4 bases short, with 9 bases between. This CDR3 region has 14 residues. The CDR3 loop reads CASSLDPSTGELFF. The CDR3 nucleotides read TGTGCCAGCAGCTTGGACCCCTCCACCGGGGAGCTGTTTTTT.